This T cell receptor beta chain came from a study of T cells expressing NK-cell markers. Overall study: Repertoire data for TCR beta were derived from sorted T cells (CD3+CD56+NKG2C+, CD3+CD56+NKG2C- and CD3+CD56-NKG2C+). Study results and limitations: The dominant NKG2C+ clonotypes represented roughly 1.0-7.5% of CD8+ T cells in over 5 donors. There were four donors in whom these clonotypes also led the CD3+CD56-NKG2C+ fraction.

With respect to this clonotype: Its antigen is not identified.

Germline loops: CDR1 SEHNR, CDR2 FQNEAQ (reference sequence). The CDR3 has 13 amino acids. Generation of TCR beta cDNA was performed by 5'RACE template switching incorporating UMIs. Reanalyzing the 5' RACE reads, TCRdb keeps one entry per CDR3 protein, without DNA. This table lists 350,000 to 400,000 distinct CDR3 sequences. The TCR was taken from a woman in her fifties or sixties in good health. The sequenced sample was blood T cells: a sorted CD56 or NKG2C T cell subset, CD4+ or CD8+ T cells, or bulk PBMC T cells (not recorded which). The rearrangement uses TRBV7-9 and TRBJ1-4; TCRdb lists TRBD1, though no DNA is available to test this call. CDR3 region: CASSPTGLEKLFF.